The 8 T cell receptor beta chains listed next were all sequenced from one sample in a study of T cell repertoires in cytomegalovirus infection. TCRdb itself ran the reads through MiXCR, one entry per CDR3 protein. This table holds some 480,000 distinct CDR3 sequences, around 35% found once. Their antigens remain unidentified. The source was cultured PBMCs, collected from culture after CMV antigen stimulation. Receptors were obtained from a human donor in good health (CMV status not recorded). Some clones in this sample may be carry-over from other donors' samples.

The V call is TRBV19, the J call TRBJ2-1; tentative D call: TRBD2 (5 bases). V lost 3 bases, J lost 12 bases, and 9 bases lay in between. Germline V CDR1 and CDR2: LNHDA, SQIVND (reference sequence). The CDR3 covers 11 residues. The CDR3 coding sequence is TGTGCCAGTAGTATCGGGGTTTCGCAGTTCTTC. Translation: CASSIGVSQFF.

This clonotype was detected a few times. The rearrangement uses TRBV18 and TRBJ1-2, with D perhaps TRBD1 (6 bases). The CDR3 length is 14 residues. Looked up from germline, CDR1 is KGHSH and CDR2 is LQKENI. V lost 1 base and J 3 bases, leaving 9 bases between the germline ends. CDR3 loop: CASSPLQGYYGYTF. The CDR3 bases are TGTGCCAGCTCACCACTTCAGGGGTACTATGGCTACACCTTC.

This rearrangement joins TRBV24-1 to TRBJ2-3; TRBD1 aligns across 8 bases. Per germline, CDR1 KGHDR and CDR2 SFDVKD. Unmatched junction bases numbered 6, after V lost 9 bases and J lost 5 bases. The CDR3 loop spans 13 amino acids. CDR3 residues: CATRRGQEDTQYF. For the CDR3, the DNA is TGTGCCACCCGAAGGGGACAGGAAGATACGCAGTATTTT.

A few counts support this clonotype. The CDR3 DNA is TGTGCCAACTTCGGGAGATCAAATGAGCAGTTCTTC. It is translated as CANFGRSNEQFF. The chain has TRBV7-9 and TRBJ2-1; D is perhaps TRBD2 (6 bases). V dropped 10 bases and J dropped 7 bases, with 14 bases sitting between them. The CDR3 has 12 amino acids. Germline assignment: CDR1 SEHNR and CDR2 FQNEAQ (reference sequence).

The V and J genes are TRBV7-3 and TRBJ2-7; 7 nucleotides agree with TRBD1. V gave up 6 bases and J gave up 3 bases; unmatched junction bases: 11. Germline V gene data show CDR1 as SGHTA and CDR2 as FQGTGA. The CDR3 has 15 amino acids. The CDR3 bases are TGTGCCAGCAGTCCTGACAGGGAATCGTTCTACGAGCAGTACTTC. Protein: CASSPDRESFYEQYF.

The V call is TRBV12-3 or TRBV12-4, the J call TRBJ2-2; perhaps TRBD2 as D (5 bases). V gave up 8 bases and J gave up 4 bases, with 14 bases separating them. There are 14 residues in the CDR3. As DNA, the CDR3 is TGTGCCAGCTCTAGCAGTTGGTCCACCGGGGAGCTGTTTTTT. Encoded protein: CASSSSWSTGELFF.

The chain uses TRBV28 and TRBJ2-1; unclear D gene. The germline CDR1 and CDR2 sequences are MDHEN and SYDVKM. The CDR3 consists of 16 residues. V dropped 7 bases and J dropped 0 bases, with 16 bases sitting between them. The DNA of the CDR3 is TGTGCCAGCACCAGCCCTAGGATAAGCTCCTACAATGAGCAGTTCTTC. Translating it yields CASTSPRISSYNEQFF.

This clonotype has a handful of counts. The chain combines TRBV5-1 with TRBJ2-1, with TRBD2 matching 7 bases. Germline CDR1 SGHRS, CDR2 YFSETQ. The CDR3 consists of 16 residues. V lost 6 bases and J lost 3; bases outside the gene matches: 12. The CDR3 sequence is CASIADSGGVYNEQFF. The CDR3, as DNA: TGCGCCAGCATAGCAGACTCGGGGGGAGTCTACAATGAGCAGTTCTTC. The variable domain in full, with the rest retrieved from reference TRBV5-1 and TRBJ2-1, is KAGVTQTPRYLIKTRGQQVTLSCSPISGHRSVSWYQQTPGQGLQFLFEYFSETQRNKGNFPGRFSGRQFSNSRSEMNVSTLELGDSALYLCASIADSGGVYNEQFFGPGTRLTVL.